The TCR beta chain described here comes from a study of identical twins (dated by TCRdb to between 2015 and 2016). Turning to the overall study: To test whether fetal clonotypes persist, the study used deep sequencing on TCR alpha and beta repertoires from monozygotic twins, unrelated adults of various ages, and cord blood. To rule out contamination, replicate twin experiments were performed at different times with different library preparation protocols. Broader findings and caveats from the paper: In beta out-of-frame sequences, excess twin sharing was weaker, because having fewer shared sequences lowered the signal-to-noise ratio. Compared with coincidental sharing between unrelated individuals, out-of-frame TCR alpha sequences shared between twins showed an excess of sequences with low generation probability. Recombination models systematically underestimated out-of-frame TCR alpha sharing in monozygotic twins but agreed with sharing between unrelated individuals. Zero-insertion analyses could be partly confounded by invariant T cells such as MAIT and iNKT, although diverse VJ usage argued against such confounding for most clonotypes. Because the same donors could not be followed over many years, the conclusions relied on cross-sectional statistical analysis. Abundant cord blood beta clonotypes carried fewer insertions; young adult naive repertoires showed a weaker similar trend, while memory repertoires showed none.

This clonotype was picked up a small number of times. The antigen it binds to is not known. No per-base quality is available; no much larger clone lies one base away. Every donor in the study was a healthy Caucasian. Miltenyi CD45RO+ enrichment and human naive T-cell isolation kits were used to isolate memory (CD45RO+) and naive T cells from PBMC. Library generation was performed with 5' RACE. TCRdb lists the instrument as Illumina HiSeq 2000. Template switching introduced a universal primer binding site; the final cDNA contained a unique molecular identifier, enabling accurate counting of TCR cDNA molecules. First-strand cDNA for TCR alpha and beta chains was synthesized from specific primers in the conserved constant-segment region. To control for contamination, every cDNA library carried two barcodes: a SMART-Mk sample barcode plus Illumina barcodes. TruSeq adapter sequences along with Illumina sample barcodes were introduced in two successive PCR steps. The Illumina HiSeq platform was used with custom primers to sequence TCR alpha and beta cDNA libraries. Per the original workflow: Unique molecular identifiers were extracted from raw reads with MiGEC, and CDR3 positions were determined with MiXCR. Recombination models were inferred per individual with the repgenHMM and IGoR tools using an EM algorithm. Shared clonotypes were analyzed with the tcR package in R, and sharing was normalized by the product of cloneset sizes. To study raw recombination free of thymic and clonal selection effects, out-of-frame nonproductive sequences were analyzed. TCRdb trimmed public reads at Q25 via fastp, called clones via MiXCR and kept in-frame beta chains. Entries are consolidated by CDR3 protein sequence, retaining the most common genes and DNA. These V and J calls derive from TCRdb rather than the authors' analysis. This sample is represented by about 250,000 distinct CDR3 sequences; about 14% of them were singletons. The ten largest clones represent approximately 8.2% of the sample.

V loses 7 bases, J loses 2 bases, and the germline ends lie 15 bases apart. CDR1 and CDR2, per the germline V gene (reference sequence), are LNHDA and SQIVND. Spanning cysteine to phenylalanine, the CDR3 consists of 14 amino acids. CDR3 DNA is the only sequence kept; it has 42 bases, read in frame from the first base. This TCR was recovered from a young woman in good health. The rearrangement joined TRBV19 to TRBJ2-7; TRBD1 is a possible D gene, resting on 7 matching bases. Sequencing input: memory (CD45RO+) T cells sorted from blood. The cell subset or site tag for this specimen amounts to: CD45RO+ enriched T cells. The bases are TGTGCCAGTACCCCTGGCGGGACAGCCTACGAGCAGTACTTC. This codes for CASTPGGTAYEQYF.